What follows are 7 T cell receptor beta chains derived from one specimen sequenced in a study of blood T cells in healthy people across ages. With a J-beta primer mix and a sample-barcoded 5' primer, a second PCR ran 7 to 11 cycles. TCRdb fed the 5' RACE reads into MiXCR, producing one record per CDR3 protein. This table holds 1.5 million to 2 million distinct CDR3 sequences, 30% to 40% found once. The sequenced sample was blood. These receptors were taken from a woman between 25 and 40 years old in good health.

The chain employs TRBV30 and TRBJ2-2, with D perhaps TRBD2 (5 bases). This CDR3 spans 12 amino acids. CDR1 and CDR2 from the germline V gene are GTSNPN and SVGIG (reference sequence). V was shortened by 4 bases and J by 5 bases, with 8 bases between the two germline ends. In nucleotides, the CDR3 is TGTGCCTGGAACGGAGGAACCGGGGAGCTGTTTTTT. This encodes CAWNGGTGELFF.

The rearrangement links TRBV7-2 to TRBJ1-2; 8 nucleotides line up with TRBD1. Germline lookup yields CDR1 SGHTA and CDR2 FQGNSA. The CDR3 has 15 amino acids. Losses at the gene ends were 5 bases for V and 4 bases for J; bases not matched to a gene: 9. The chain's CDR3 is CASSAGQVGSYGYTF. The CDR3 DNA sequence: TGTGCCAGCAGCGCGGGACAGGTGGGGTCCTATGGCTACACCTTC.

This clonotype has more than one count but fewer than ten. The gene calls are TRBV5-1 and TRBJ1-1; perhaps TRBD1 as D (5 bases). The V end lost 2 bases, the J end lost 5 bases, and 13 bases lay between the germline ends. The CDR3 length is 14 residues. CDR1 is SGHRS, CDR2 YFSETQ, per germline. The CDR3 spells CASSLGRVWTEAFF. In DNA form, the CDR3 reads TGCGCCAGCAGCTTAGGCAGGGTGTGGACTGAAGCTTTCTTT.

This clonotype occurred a few times. The chain couples TRBV15 to TRBJ2-3, with D perhaps assigned TRBD1 or TRBD2 (5 bases each). The CDR3 totals 16 residues. V was pared by 1 base and J by 2 bases, with 13 bases between. CDR1 is LNHNV and CDR2 is YYDKDF in the germline V gene (reference sequence). Written as DNA, the CDR3 is TGTGCCACCAGCAGAGGCCGGGGCAGGCACACAGATACGCAGTATTTT. It encodes CATSRGRGRHTDTQYF.

The rearrangement uses TRBV7-6 and TRBJ2-1; TRBD2 matches 8 bases. Germline values: CDR1 SGHVS, CDR2 FNYEAQ. The CDR3 contains 18 residues. V shed 1 base, J shed 7 bases, and the junction held 15 bases outside the gene matches. The CDR3 sequence is CASSLGHRGGYQLNEQFF. CDR3 sequence (DNA): TGTGCCAGCAGCTTAGGCCACCGGGGGGGGTACCAGCTTAATGAGCAGTTCTTC. Supplemented by reference TRBV7-6 and TRBJ2-1, the full variable domain reads GAGVSQSPRYKVTKRGQDVALRCDPISGHVSLYWYRQALGQGPEFLTYFNYEAQQDKSGLPNDRFSAERPEGSISTLTIQRTEQRDSAMYRCASSLGHRGGYQLNEQFFGPGTRLTVL.

The chain is built from TRBV20-1 and TRBJ2-1; 14 nucleotides line up with TRBD2. The trim removed 6 bases at V and 4 bases at J, leaving 11 bases unmatched. Germline CDR1 is DFQATT and CDR2 is SNEGSKA (reference sequence). CDR3 length equals 17 residues. The chain's CDR3 is CSADRVWTSGGYNEQFF. CDR3 bases: TGCAGTGCAGACAGGGTGTGGACTAGCGGGGGGTACAATGAGCAGTTCTTC.

This clonotype was seen a handful of times. This chain uses TRBV27 with TRBJ1-5; D is perhaps TRBD1 (6 bases). CDR1 is MNHEY, CDR2 SMNVEV, per germline (reference sequence). The CDR3 has 15 residues. Trimming shortened V by 5 bases and J by 3 bases, and 14 bases separated the two germline ends. CDR3 DNA: TGTGCCAGCAGTCCCTCAGGGGTCCCCAATCAGCCCCAGCATTTT. Protein product: CASSPSGVPNQPQHF.